The entry below describes one T cell receptor beta chain. Antigen: not known. Germline assignment: CDR1 SGHRS and CDR2 YFSETQ. The V gene end was trimmed by 2 bases and the J gene end by 7 bases; junction bases not matched to a gene: 9. There are 15 residues in the CDR3. This sample was included in a study of cytomegalovirus exposure and HLA in healthy donors. Study conclusions and caveats: A likely sequencing artifact accounted for one observed cluster of highly shared sequence variants. Among TCR beta chains of equal frequency, HLA-associated ones were more clonally expanded in a later analysis.

PCR involved 60 Vbeta and 13 Jbeta primers. TCRdb keeps only in-frame clones here, not all; method: immunoSEQ multiplex PCR. In the table there are fewer than 100,000 clones, roughly three quarters of which are singletons. This sequence joins TRBV5-1 and TRBJ1-2, with 9 bases lining up with TRBD1. The sample consisted of PBMCs. The TCR was taken from a female donor in good health and CMV-seronegative. DNA of the CDR3: TGCGCCAGCAGCTTCTTCGGACAGGGGATTTCTGGCTACACCTTC. It codes for CASSFFGQGISGYTF.